Listed below are T cell receptor beta chains from one sample, sequenced in a study of T cells in Graves' hyperthyroidism and ophthalmopathy. Using its own MiXCR run on the multiplex PCR reads, TCRdb lists one record per CDR3 protein. The sample has about 700,000 distinct CDR3 sequences; less than 15% are singletons. Sequenced sample: blood. All receptors derive from a woman younger than 35 with Graves' hyperthyroidism. Both conserved end residues are part of each CDR3. A D gene is named only where the DNA matches it firmly. Size tells how often a clone was seen (once, few, many) or the class of an expanded clone, and some rows leave it out.

v_call	d_call	clone_size	j_call	cdr3_nt	cdr3_aa
TRBV18	TRBD1	many	TRBJ1-4	TGTGCCAGCTCACCCCGATCGGGACAGTCTAATGAAAAACTGTTTTTT	CASSPRSGQSNEKLFF
TRBV19	TRBD1	NA	TRBJ1-1	TGTGCCAGTAGTGACCGGGACAGGGGGATTTTGAACACTGAAGCTTTCTTT	CASSDRDRGILNTEAFF
TRBV27	NA	few	TRBJ1-6	TGTGCCAGCAGTCACTATAATTCACCCCTCCACTTT	CASSHYNSPLHF
TRBV3-1	NA	NA	TRBJ1-5	TGTGCCAGCAGCCAAAAGTCGGCAGGGGTTAATCAGCCCCAGCATTTT	CASSQKSAGVNQPQHF
TRBV20-1	NA	few	TRBJ2-7	TGCAGTGCTAGCGGGTTGGGGGACCTCATTACCTACGAGCAGTACTTC	CSASGLGDLITYEQYF
TRBV20-1	NA	NA	TRBJ1-5	TGCAGTGCTAGTAGAGGGACCCAGCCCCAGCATTTT	CSASRGTQPQHF
TRBV6-1	NA	few	TRBJ1-5	TGTGCCAGCATTCTAGGACTGAATCAGCCCCAGCATTTT	CASILGLNQPQHF
TRBV7-2	NA	NA	TRBJ2-5	TGTGCCAGCAGCTTCCGACAGGTTTCAGAGACCCAGTACTTC	CASSFRQVSETQYF
TRBV7-2	NA	many	TRBJ2-3	TGTGCCAGCAGCTTAGACTACACGCGCACAGATACGCAGTATTTT	CASSLDYTRTDTQYF
TRBV19	NA	many	TRBJ1-1	TGTGCCAGTAGCCTACCGGGGCGGGTTATGAACACTGAAGCTTTCTTT	CASSLPGRVMNTEAFF
TRBV7-9	NA	NA	TRBJ1-6	TGTGCCAGCAGTGTCGACGGCAGGGTCTCTTCACCCCTCCACTTT	CASSVDGRVSSPLHF
TRBV6-1	NA	few	TRBJ2-7	TGTGCCAGCAGAAGGGACCCCTCCTACGAGCAGTACTTC	CASRRDPSYEQYF
TRBV11-2	NA	NA	TRBJ2-7	TGTGCCAGCAGCCCTGCGGCGGGAAGCTACGAGCAGTACTTC	CASSPAAGSYEQYF
TRBV10-3	NA	few	TRBJ1-6	TGTGCCATCATGGAGACAGCTAATTCACCCCTCCACTTT	CAIMETANSPLHF
TRBV30	NA	NA	TRBJ2-1	TGTGCCTGGAGTGTACATCTCACAGGAGGTTATAGGAATGAGCAGTTCTTC	CAWSVHLTGGYRNEQFF
TRBV3-1	NA	many	TRBJ2-1	TGTGCCAGCAGTCGACTCAATGAGCAGTTCTTC	CASSRLNEQFF
TRBV24-1	TRBD2	NA	TRBJ2-1	TGTGCCACCAGTGATTCGGGGGGACTAGCGGGCTGGAATGAGCAGTTCTTC	CATSDSGGLAGWNEQFF
TRBV13	NA	many	TRBJ2-7	TGTGCCAGCAGCTTAGGTGCCCTCGGGTCCGAGCAGTACTTC	CASSLGALGSEQYF
TRBV30	NA	many	TRBJ1-2	TGTGCCTGGATCGCCGGGGTTTATGGCTACACCTTC	CAWIAGVYGYTF
TRBV6-1	NA	many	TRBJ2-2	TGTGCCAGCAGCTCTAGGGTTAACACCGGGGAGCTGTTTTTT	CASSSRVNTGELFF
TRBV6-6	NA	many	TRBJ2-7	TGTGCCAGCAGTTACCTCCTTACTGGCGAGCAGTACTTC	CASSYLLTGEQYF
TRBV20-1	NA	few	TRBJ2-7	TGCAGTGCTCCAAGGTACTCCTCCTACGAGCAGTACTTC	CSAPRYSSYEQYF
TRBV7-7	NA	many	TRBJ2-7	TGTGCTAGCAGCTTAGGCCCCGACTCCTACGAGCAGTACTTC	CASSLGPDSYEQYF
TRBV28	TRBD2	many	TRBJ2-7	TGTGCCAGCAGTTTATTTGTAGGGCCTAGCGGGATCTCCTACGAGCAGTACTTC	CASSLFVGPSGISYEQYF
TRBV3-1	NA	many	TRBJ2-3	TGTGCCAGCAGCCAAACAGCGGTCGTGGGTGAAGGGCCCACAGATACGCAGTATTTT	CASSQTAVVGEGPTDTQYF
TRBV6-1	NA	few	TRBJ2-2	TGTGCCAGCAGCACTTTCCCCGGGGAGCTGTTTTTT	CASSTFPGELFF